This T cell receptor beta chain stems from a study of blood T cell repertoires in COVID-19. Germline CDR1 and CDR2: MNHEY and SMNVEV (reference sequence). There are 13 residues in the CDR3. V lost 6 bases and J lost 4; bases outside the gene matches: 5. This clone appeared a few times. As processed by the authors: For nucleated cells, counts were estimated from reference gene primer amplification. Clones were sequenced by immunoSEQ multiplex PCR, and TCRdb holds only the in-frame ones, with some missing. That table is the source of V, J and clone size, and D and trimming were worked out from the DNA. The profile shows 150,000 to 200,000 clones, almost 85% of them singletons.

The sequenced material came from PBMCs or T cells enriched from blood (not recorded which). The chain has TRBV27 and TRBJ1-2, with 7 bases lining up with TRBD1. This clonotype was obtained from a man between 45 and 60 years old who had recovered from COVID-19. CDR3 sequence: CASRGQLAYGYTF. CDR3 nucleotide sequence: TGTGCCAGCAGGGGACAGTTGGCCTATGGCTACACCTTC.